These 25 T cell receptor beta chains came from one sample sequenced in a study of shared clonotypes between healthy human individuals. The data were produced by immunoSEQ multiplex PCR, yet TCRdb's version contains in-frame clones alone and is incomplete. The repertoire holds 900,000 to 1,200,000 clones, about 80% seen once, with around 0.6% in the top ten. Sequencing used memory CD4+ T cells from PBMCs. Subset: CD45RA-negative fraction. The receptors come from a man younger than 35 in good health. Some clones in this sample may be carry-over from other donors' samples.

J is TRBJ2-5 and V is TRBV5-4, with 9 bases matching TRBD2. Germline-derived CDR1 and CDR2 are SGHNT and YYREEE (reference sequence). Trimming removed 2 bases from V and 2 bases from J; junction bases left unmatched: 4. This CDR3 contains 15 residues. CDR3 in amino acids: CASSFAGGQQETQYF. The CDR3 DNA sequence: TGTGCCAGCAGCTTCGCGGGAGGGCAACAAGAGACCCAGTACTTC.

CDR3 protein: CASSPTPGQGGETQYF. DNA for the CDR3: TGTGCCAGCAGCCCAACACCGGGACAGGGGGGAGAGACCCAGTACTTC. The chain recombines TRBV7-9 with TRBJ2-5; TRBD1 agrees at 11 bases. Trimming cost V 5 bases and J 4 bases; bases outside gene matches: 9. The CDR3 is 16 residues long. The germline CDR1 and CDR2 sequences are SEHNR and FQNEAQ (reference sequence). Full variable domain (outside the CDR3, taken from reference TRBV7-9 and TRBJ2-5): DTGVSQNPRHKITKRGQNVTFRCDPISEHNRLYWYRQTLGQGPEFLTYFQNEAQLEKSRLLSDRFSAERPKGSFSTLEIQRTEQGDSAMYLCASSPTPGQGGETQYFGPGTRLLVL.

This clone was counted at least ten times. CDR3 sequence reads: CASSVTSSANTGELFF. CDR3 in DNA: TGTGCCAGCAGCGTGACTAGCTCTGCGAACACCGGGGAGCTGTTTTTT. The genes are TRBV7-3 and TRBJ2-2, with 7 bases that match TRBD2. CDR1 SGHTA and CDR2 FQGTGA come from the germline V gene. The junction had 6 bases not matched to a gene; V was cut back by 5 bases and J by 0 bases. The CDR3 sequence is 16 residues long. The complete variable domain, with remaining parts taken from reference TRBV7-3 and TRBJ2-2, reads GAGVSQTPSNKVTEKGKYVELRCDPISGHTALYWYRQSLGQGPEFLIYFQGTGAADDSGLPNDRFFAVRPEGSVSTLKIQRTERGDSAVYLCASSVTSSANTGELFFGEGSRLTVL.

This clone occurred a few times. The J gene is TRBJ2-3, the V gene TRBV14, with D perhaps matching TRBD2 (6 bases). CDR1 SGHDN and CDR2 FVKESK come from the germline V gene. Trimming took 1 base from V and 2 from J, leaving 13 bases between them. This CDR3 is built from 16 residues. For the CDR3, the DNA is TGTGCCAGCAGCCAAGGATTGGGACTTGTCACAGATACGCAGTATTTT. It codes for CASSQGLGLVTDTQYF.

CDR3 sequence: CASSPDRQGNTGELFF. CDR3 sequence (DNA): TGCGCCAGCAGCCCAGACCGACAGGGTAACACCGGGGAGCTGTTTTTT. V gene TRBV5-1 combines with J gene TRBJ2-2; 7 bases fit TRBD1. Germline V gene data show CDR1 as SGHRS and CDR2 as YFSETQ. The CDR3 sequence is 16 residues long. The ends lost 4 bases at V and 2 bases at J; junction bases unmatched: 8.

On this clone: This specimen includes other DNA sequences encoding the same CDR3. V usage is TRBV5-1 and J usage is TRBJ2-1; TRBD2 is a possible D gene (5 bases). This CDR3 region has 16 residues. Germline-derived CDR1 and CDR2 are SGHRS and YFSETQ. Trimming removed 4 bases at V and 7 bases at J, with 21 bases between. CDR3 bases: TGCGCCAGCAGCCCCCGGAGTGTAGCGATGACGAATGAGCAGTTCTTC. Translating gives CASSPRSVAMTNEQFF.

The rearrangement uses TRBV7-3 and TRBJ2-3; D possibly corresponds to TRBD2 (6 bases). The V gene lost 1 base and the J gene lost 6 bases, with 17 bases spanning the gap. Germline assignment: CDR1 SGHTA and CDR2 FQGTGA. There are 16 residues in the CDR3. This CDR3 reads CASSLRRGTPGDTQYF. The CDR3 DNA is TGTGCCAGCAGCTTAAGGCGCGGGACCCCAGGGGATACGCAGTATTTT.

The J gene is TRBJ2-1, the V gene TRBV5-1; 7 nucleotides match TRBD2. Germline V gives CDR1 SGHRS, CDR2 YFSETQ. The CDR3 loop spans 15 amino acids. V lost 5 bases and J lost 0; bases outside the gene matches: 5. CDR3: CASSPRGSSYNEQFF. The CDR3 nucleotides read TGCGCCAGCAGTCCCCGCGGGAGCTCCTACAATGAGCAGTTCTTC.

J is TRBJ2-2 and V is TRBV5-6; perhaps TRBD2 as D (7 bases). This CDR3 is built from 15 residues. CDR1 SGHDT and CDR2 YYEEEE come from the germline V gene. Trimming took 2 bases from V and 1 from J, leaving 9 bases between them. The CDR3 region is CASSFGGRNTGELFF. Here the CDR3 DNA reads TGTGCCAGCAGCTTCGGGGGGCGGAACACCGGGGAGCTGTTTTTT.

This clone has just one count. The chain recombines TRBV27 with TRBJ2-7; 9 bases map to TRBD2. The CDR3 is made up of 15 amino acids. The germline V gene has CDR1 MNHEY and CDR2 SMNVEV (reference sequence). The junction had 5 bases not matched to a gene; V was cut back by 3 bases and J by 2 bases. For the CDR3, the DNA is TGTGCCAGCAGTTTGGAAGCGGGAGGTACCTACGAGCAGTACTTC. Translating it yields CASSLEAGGTYEQYF.

As concerns this clone: This sample includes further DNA sequences coding for the same CDR3. The gene calls are TRBV20-1 and TRBJ2-7; tentative D call: TRBD1 (6 bases). The germline V gene has CDR1 DFQATT and CDR2 SNEGSKA (reference sequence). The V gene lost 6 bases and the J gene lost 7 bases, with 13 bases spanning the gap. The CDR3 totals 11 residues. CDR3 sequence (DNA): TGCAGTGCGCCCTCAAGGGGGGAGCAGTACTTC. This translates into CSAPSRGEQYF.

The chain links TRBV5-1 to TRBJ2-7; possibly TRBD2 for D (6 bases). Trimming took 0 bases from V and 5 from J, leaving 21 bases between them. This CDR3 contains 17 residues. Germline V gives CDR1 SGHRS, CDR2 YFSETQ. The CDR3 coding sequence is TGCGCCAGCAGCTTGGCCGGCGCGGGGCGCACCTTCCACGAGCAGTACTTC. This translates into CASSLAGAGRTFHEQYF. The full variable domain, completed using reference TRBV5-1 and TRBJ2-7, is KAGVTQTPRYLIKTRGQQVTLSCSPISGHRSVSWYQQTPGQGLQFLFEYFSETQRNKGNFPGRFSGRQFSNSRSEMNVSTLELGDSALYLCASSLAGAGRTFHEQYFGPGTRLTVT.

This clone was seen once. The chain has TRBV7-9 and TRBJ1-1; unclear D gene. Trimming pared 5 bases from V and 1 base from J, leaving 11 bases between. The CDR3 contains 14 residues. The germline V gene encodes CDR1 SEHNR and CDR2 FQNEAQ (reference sequence). CDR3: CASSPPGPNTEAFF. CDR3 in DNA: TGTGCCAGCAGCCCACCCGGACCGAACACTGAAGCTTTCTTT.

The gene calls are TRBV9 and TRBJ2-3, with 7 bases fitting TRBD2. Germline CDR1 reads SGDLS; CDR2 reads YYNGEE. Germline trimming cut 3 bases from V and 0 bases from J; bases unmatched to any gene: 4. There are 15 residues in the CDR3. CDR3 in DNA: TGTGCCAGCAGCGAGGGAGCGGGAAGCACAGATACGCAGTATTTT. Translated: CASSEGAGSTDTQYF.

This chain joins TRBV19 and TRBJ2-1, with D possibly being TRBD2 (5 bases). The V gene lost 3 bases and the J gene lost 9 bases, with 6 bases spanning the gap. This CDR3 region has 11 residues. Germline V gene sequence: CDR1 LNHDA, CDR2 SQIVND (reference sequence). This CDR3 reads CASSMEVEQFF. The CDR3 bases are TGTGCCAGTAGTATGGAGGTTGAGCAGTTCTTC.

With regard to this clone: Other DNA sequences from this sample encode an identical CDR3 as well. The V gene is TRBV5-1, the J gene TRBJ1-3, with D hard to call. The CDR3 sequence is 16 residues long. V was shortened by 2 bases and J by 1 base, with 13 bases between the two germline ends. CDR1 and CDR2 (germline): SGHRS, YFSETQ. Here the CDR3 reads CASSLGLVSSGNTIYF. The CDR3, as DNA: TGCGCCAGCAGCTTAGGTTTGGTGTCTTCTGGAAACACCATATATTTT.

This clone was seen repeatedly, ten times or more. The chain recombines TRBV11-2 with TRBJ2-1; D remains ambiguous. Germline CDR1 and CDR2: SGHAT and FQNNGV. V lost 0 bases to trimming and J lost 9 bases, with 9 bases between them. The CDR3 spans 13 residues. In nucleotides, the CDR3 is TGTGCCAGCAGCTTAGAGTTGCGAGTTGAGCAGTTCTTC. This sequence encodes CASSLELRVEQFF.

This rearrangement joins TRBV5-1 to TRBJ2-1; 11 bases agree with TRBD1. The V segment lost 7 bases and the J segment 6 bases; nucleotides outside the gene matches: 9. The germline gives CDR1 SGHRS, CDR2 YFSETQ. The CDR3 covers 15 residues. CDR3 amino acids: CASGNGTGGPNEQFF. DNA of the CDR3: TGCGCCAGCGGAAACGGGACAGGGGGACCCAATGAGCAGTTCTTC. Variable domain in full (rest from reference TRBV5-1 and TRBJ2-1): KAGVTQTPRYLIKTRGQQVTLSCSPISGHRSVSWYQQTPGQGLQFLFEYFSETQRNKGNFPGRFSGRQFSNSRSEMNVSTLELGDSALYLCASGNGTGGPNEQFFGPGTRLTVL.

The rearrangement uses TRBV14 and TRBJ2-3; TRBD2 aligns across 12 bases. This CDR3 contains 15 residues. V was clipped by 4 bases and J by 3 bases; unmatched bases: 2. Germline V CDR1 and CDR2: SGHDN, FVKESK. DNA for the CDR3: TGTGCCAGCAGCCGCCTAGCGGGAGGGACAGATACGCAGTATTTT. It translates to CASSRLAGGTDTQYF.

V is TRBV29-1 and J is TRBJ1-1; no clear D. Germline V gene sequence: CDR1 SQVTM, CDR2 ANQGSEA. V was cut by 7 bases and J by 1 base, with 16 bases left in between. This CDR3 has 14 residues. The chain's CDR3 is CSALPLNGNTEAFF. The CDR3 DNA follows: TGCAGCGCCCTCCCCTTGAACGGGAACACTGAAGCTTTCTTT.

J is TRBJ1-5 and V is TRBV7-2; D not resolved. Trimming cost V 5 bases and J 5 bases, with 10 bases left between them. The germline V gene has CDR1 SGHTA and CDR2 FQGNSA. CDR3 length: 13 residues. This chain's CDR3 is CASSDSEDQPQHF. The CDR3 bases are TGTGCCAGCAGCGATTCGGAGGATCAGCCCCAGCATTTT. The full variable domain, its missing parts supplied by reference TRBV7-2 and TRBJ1-5, is GAGVSQSPSNKVTEKGKDVELRCDPISGHTALYWYRQSLGQGLEFLIYFQGNSAPDKSGLPSDRFSAERTGGSVSTLTIQRTQQEDSAVYLCASSDSEDQPQHFGDGTRLSIL.

The CDR3 region has the DNA TGTGCCAGCTCAGGGGGACAGGACTATGGCTACACCTTC. It translates to CASSGGQDYGYTF. The chain recombines TRBV18 with TRBJ1-2, with 8 bases matching TRBD1. From germline, CDR1 is KGHSH and CDR2 LQKENI. CDR3 size: 13 residues. V was clipped by 5 bases and J by 3 bases; unmatched bases: 2.

The gene calls are TRBV18 and TRBJ2-5, with D unresolved. V was trimmed by 3 bases and J by 1 base, leaving 9 bases between them. Germline CDR1 KGHSH, CDR2 LQKENI. The length of the CDR3 is 14 residues. In DNA form, the CDR3 reads TGTGCCAGCTCACCCGATGGTAGCCAAGAGACCCAGTACTTC. Amino acids: CASSPDGSQETQYF.

The chain joins TRBV30 to TRBJ1-1; D might be TRBD1 (6 bases). V was pared by 2 bases and J by 1 base, with 14 bases between. The CDR3 consists of 15 residues. Germline V lookup: CDR1 GTSNPN, CDR2 SVGIG (reference sequence). CDR3 amino acids: CAWSPRGQSNTEAFF. The CDR3, as DNA: TGTGCCTGGAGTCCCCGGGGGCAGTCGAACACTGAAGCTTTCTTT.

The chain carries TRBV5-1 and TRBJ1-3, with 8 bases lining up with TRBD1. The CDR3 has 13 amino acids. The germline gives CDR1 SGHRS, CDR2 YFSETQ. V trimming: 4 bases; J trimming: 7 bases; junction bases outside the gene matches: 4. The CDR3 here is CASSAGQVNTIYF. DNA for the CDR3: TGCGCCAGCAGCGCGGGACAGGTCAACACCATATATTTT. The full variable domain, rest sourced from reference TRBV5-1 and TRBJ1-3, is KAGVTQTPRYLIKTRGQQVTLSCSPISGHRSVSWYQQTPGQGLQFLFEYFSETQRNKGNFPGRFSGRQFSNSRSEMNVSTLELGDSALYLCASSAGQVNTIYFGEGSWLTVV.